These 24 T cell receptor beta chains share one sample of origin, sequenced in a study of blood T cell repertoires in COVID-19 (dated by TCRdb to 2020 to 2022). Library creation used the immunoSEQ multiplex PCR assay. TCRdb took over this immuneACCESS table, retaining in-frame rearrangements with V and J assigned. Such tables are incomplete; in checked studies, under half of the missing clones stem from an unresolved V gene, and the remainder is unexplained. This sample gives more than 140,000 clones in total; approximately 82% of them show up just once. 1.5% to 2% of the sample goes to the ten largest clones. Sequencing used peripheral blood. These receptors were obtained from a human donor in a cohort sampled during active COVID-19.

The chain couples TRBV24-1 to TRBJ1-2; no clear D. Germline V CDR1 and CDR2: KGHDR, SFDVKD. Trimming removed 0 bases at V and 9 bases at J, with 7 bases between. There are 12 residues in the CDR3. CDR3 sequence: CATSDLSRSYTF. The CDR3 region has the DNA TGTGCCACCAGTGATTTGTCTAGGAGCTACACCTTC.

The rearrangement uses TRBV28 and TRBJ2-7, with D possibly being TRBD1 (6 bases). Deletions cut 6 bases from V and 2 bases from J, with 14 bases between. In germline, CDR1 is MDHEN, CDR2 SYDVKM. The CDR3 loop spans 14 amino acids. The CDR3 DNA sequence: TGTGCCAGCAGGCCCCAGGGGCAGACCTACGAGCAGTACTTC. It codes for CASRPQGQTYEQYF.

The chain employs TRBV29-1 and TRBJ2-1; 7 bases match TRBD1. Germline lookup yields CDR1 SQVTM and CDR2 ANQGSEA. This CDR3 is built from 19 residues. After removal of 8 bases from V and 1 base from J, the junction contained 23 bases not matched to a gene. The CDR3 region is CSPEPTGNDPGGSYNEQFF. The DNA of the CDR3 is TGCAGCCCCGAGCCGACAGGGAACGATCCCGGCGGGTCCTACAATGAGCAGTTCTTC.

This sequence joins TRBV11-3 and TRBJ2-3; 10 bases align to TRBD1. The CDR3 consists of 17 residues. V trimming: 5 bases; J trimming: 0 bases; junction bases outside the gene matches: 8. Germline CDR1 is SGHNT and CDR2 is YENEEA. CDR3 sequence: CASSERTGGGSTDTQYF. CDR3 DNA: TGTGCCAGCAGCGAGAGGACAGGGGGTGGAAGCACAGATACGCAGTATTTT.

The genes are TRBV20-1 and TRBJ2-7; 10 nucleotides line up with TRBD2. Germline V CDR1 and CDR2: DFQATT, SNEGSKA (reference sequence). There are 14 residues in the CDR3. V dropped 3 bases and J dropped 5; count of bases not matched to a gene: 7. The CDR3 DNA reads as TGCAGTGCTAGTTATAGCGGGAGGCTCAACGAGCAGTACTTC. Translating it yields CSASYSGRLNEQYF.

The genes are TRBV7-6 and TRBJ1-6; TRBD1 aligns across 7 bases. With V trimmed by 1 base and J by 5 bases, 5 bases remained unmatched. The CDR3 runs 16 residues. The germline CDR1 and CDR2 sequences are SGHVS and FNYEAQ. The CDR3 protein is CASSLDGTANNSPLHF. CDR3 sequence (DNA): TGTGCCAGCAGCTTAGACGGGACAGCGAATAATTCACCCCTCCACTTT. The full variable domain, its missing parts supplied by reference TRBV7-6 and TRBJ1-6, is GAGVSQSPRYKVTKRGQDVALRCDPISGHVSLYWYRQALGQGPEFLTYFNYEAQQDKSGLPNDRFSAERPEGSISTLTIQRTEQRDSAMYRCASSLDGTANNSPLHFGNGTRLTVT.

V and J are TRBV7-2 and TRBJ2-2; D gene ambiguous. CDR1 is SGHTA, CDR2 FQGNSA, per germline. With 5 bases removed from V and 2 bases from J, the gap between germline ends came to 6 bases. The CDR3 covers 13 residues. CDR3 region: CASSPGNTGELFF. CDR3 DNA sequence: TGTGCCAGCAGCCCGGGTAACACCGGGGAGCTGTTTTTT.

V usage is TRBV19 and J usage is TRBJ2-4; TRBD2 might be the D (5 bases). The ends were cut back, 4 bases at V and 9 bases at J, with 22 bases in the middle. Germline V gene lookup returns CDR1 LNHDA and CDR2 SQIVND (reference sequence). The CDR3 is made up of 16 amino acids. CDR3 coding DNA: TGTGCCAGTAGTACCCTACCGGACCCGCCCCGGGGCATTCAGTACTTC. As protein: CASSTLPDPPRGIQYF.

V usage is TRBV6-1 and J usage is TRBJ2-5; 9 bases are a match to TRBD1. Germline loops: CDR1 MNHNS, CDR2 SASEGT. V lost 5 bases to trimming and J lost 4 bases; unmatched junction nucleotides: 5. The CDR3 loop spans 14 amino acids. CDR3 nucleotides: TGTGCCAGCAGTTCGGGACAGGGTTTAGAGACCCAGTACTTC. Translating gives CASSSGQGLETQYF.

The chain carries TRBV6-4 and TRBJ1-5; D remains unclear. This CDR3 contains 13 residues. V shed 5 bases and J shed 0 bases, with 5 bases lying between them. The germline V gene has CDR1 MRHNA and CDR2 SNTAGT. CDR3 bases: TGTGCCAGCAGTCACGGTAGCAATCAGCCCCAGCATTTT. Translation: CASSHGSNQPQHF.

On this clone: Other DNA sequences in this specimen translate into the identical CDR3. The chain links TRBV9 to TRBJ1-2; TRBD1 is a possible D gene (5 bases). Trimming left V 2 bases short and J 8 bases short, with 13 bases between. CDR3 size: 13 residues. Germline V gene lookup returns CDR1 SGDLS and CDR2 YYNGEE. In nucleotides, the CDR3 is TGTGCCAGCAGCGTTCAGGGTTTGGGCGGCTACACCTTC. Amino acid sequence: CASSVQGLGGYTF.

V usage is TRBV15 and J usage is TRBJ2-7; 11 nucleotides match TRBD1. V lost 0 bases, J lost 3 bases, and 10 bases stayed unmatched. CDR3 length: 18 residues. Germline CDR1 is LNHNV and CDR2 is YYDKDF (reference sequence). CDR3 DNA sequence: TGTGCCACCAGCAGAGATCCCCTAGGACAGGGGGCGTACTACGAGCAGTACTTC. Translated: CATSRDPLGQGAYYEQYF.

The rearrangement joins TRBV11-2 to TRBJ2-7; TRBD1 agrees at 12 bases. This CDR3 contains 14 residues. In germline, CDR1 is SGHAT, CDR2 FQNNGV. With 5 bases clipped from V and 6 bases from J, the junction kept 5 bases outside the gene matches. The CDR3 DNA reads as TGTGCCAGCAGCCAGGGACAGGGGGCGATCGAGCAGTACTTC. Encoded protein: CASSQGQGAIEQYF.

This chain connects TRBV7-2 to TRBJ2-2, with D tentatively TRBD2 (5 bases). This CDR3 region has 13 residues. V lost 9 bases and J lost 7, with 15 bases in between. From germline, CDR1 is SGHTA and CDR2 FQGNSA. In DNA form, the CDR3 reads TGTGCCAGACCCACAAGAGCGGTCGGGGAGCTGTTTTTT. It is translated as CARPTRAVGELFF.

The chain employs TRBV24-1 and TRBJ2-1; 9 bases line up with TRBD2. There are 16 residues in the CDR3. Trimming took 4 bases from V and 6 from J; bases not matched to a gene: 9. Germline V lookup: CDR1 KGHDR, CDR2 SFDVKD. The CDR3 reads CATSDPTSGGTNEQFF. CDR3 in DNA: TGTGCCACCAGTGACCCGACTAGCGGAGGAACCAATGAGCAGTTCTTC.

The chain links TRBV15 to TRBJ2-7; 7 nucleotides align to TRBD1. The length of the CDR3 is 15 residues. The V gene's germline CDR1 is LNHNV and CDR2 YYDKDF (reference sequence). With V trimmed by 3 bases and J by 0 bases, 5 bases remained unmatched. The DNA for the CDR3 is TGTGCCACCAGCAGGACCGCAGGGGGCTCCTACGAGCAGTACTTC. Translated: CATSRTAGGSYEQYF.

V usage is TRBV3-1 (or the pseudogene TRBV3-2) and J usage is TRBJ1-2; TRBD1 might be the D (5 bases). Germline V gives CDR1 LGHDT, CDR2 YNNKEL (reference sequence). The V gene lost 1 base and the J gene lost 7 bases, with 13 bases spanning the gap. This CDR3 is built from 14 residues. Written as DNA, the CDR3 is TGTGCCAGCAGCCAAGGGGGGGAGGCGAGTGGCTACACCTTC. This translates into CASSQGGEASGYTF.

This sequence joins TRBV7-3 and TRBJ2-5; TRBD1 agrees at 10 bases. The germline V gene has CDR1 SGHTA and CDR2 FQGTGA. The CDR3 sequence is 15 residues long. The junction had 9 bases not matched to a gene; V was cut back by 5 bases and J by 6 bases. The CDR3 sequence is CASSPGTGERKTQYF. CDR3 nucleotide sequence: TGTGCCAGCAGCCCCGGGACAGGGGAGCGGAAGACCCAGTACTTC.

CDR3 loop: CASSVVVEDTGELFF. The CDR3 nucleotides are TGTGCCAGCAGCGTAGTGGTCGAGGACACCGGGGAGCTGTTTTTT. The gene calls are TRBV9 and TRBJ2-2; D ambiguous. This CDR3 has 15 residues. The V gene's germline CDR1 is SGDLS and CDR2 YYNGEE. V was clipped by 0 bases and J by 3 bases, with 9 bases between them.

This chain links TRBV27 with TRBJ1-4, with 8 bases identical to TRBD1. This CDR3 is built from 17 residues. Germline V CDR1 and CDR2: MNHEY, SMNVEV (reference sequence). Unmatched junction bases numbered 18, after V lost 7 bases and J lost 8 bases. The CDR3 region has the DNA TGTGCCAGCACAATTAAACCACCCGGGACAGGAGGCGAAAAACTGTTTTTT. Encoded protein: CASTIKPPGTGGEKLFF.

This clone showed up just a few times. The gene calls are TRBV10-3 and TRBJ2-7, with a weak D call TRBD2 (5 bases). The germline V gene has CDR1 ENHRY and CDR2 SYGVKD. The CDR3 is 15 amino acids. The germline V and J ends were trimmed by 2 bases and 1 base, with 12 bases remaining between them. The chain's CDR3 is CAISEEGRVSYEQYF. The CDR3 DNA sequence: TGTGCCATCAGTGAGGAGGGAAGAGTTTCCTACGAGCAGTACTTC.

This clone occurred once. V usage is TRBV3-1 (or the pseudogene TRBV3-2) and J usage is TRBJ2-7; 7 bases align to TRBD1. The length of the CDR3 is 11 residues. CDR1 and CDR2 (germline): LGHDT, YNNKEL (reference sequence). Losses at the gene ends were 5 bases for V and 9 bases for J; bases not matched to a gene: 4. The CDR3 region is CASSNTGVQYF. The CDR3 DNA is TGTGCCAGCAGCAACACAGGGGTGCAGTACTTC.

The rearrangement links TRBV6-1 to TRBJ1-2; TRBD1 matches 7 bases. With V trimmed by 2 bases and J by 4 bases, 10 bases remained unmatched. The CDR3 contains 16 residues. The germline V gene has CDR1 MNHNS and CDR2 SASEGT. CDR3: CASSEQGDSYFYGYTF. DNA for the CDR3: TGTGCCAGCAGTGAACAAGGGGACAGTTACTTCTATGGCTACACCTTC.

The chain employs TRBV11-3 and TRBJ2-3; no reliable D call. The V end lost 2 bases, the J end lost 6 bases, and 6 bases lay between the germline ends. Germline V gene sequence: CDR1 SGHNT, CDR2 YENEEA. CDR3 length equals 12 residues. The CDR3 is CASSLNLDTQYF. In DNA form, the CDR3 reads TGTGCCAGCAGCTTAAATCTCGATACGCAGTATTTT.